A selection of T cell receptor beta chains follows, all from one sample in a study of blood T cell repertoires in COVID-19. The assay was immunoSEQ multiplex PCR, and TCRdb's table has in-frame clones only and misses some. The sample records over 250,000 clones, 75% to 90% being singletons. The specimen sequenced was peripheral blood. The receptors stem from a man between 45 and 60 years old with acute or convalescent COVID-19. Each CDR3 is given with its conserved first and last residue. A D gene is named only where the DNA matches it firmly. A row's size may be missing; if present it is once, few, many or a size class.

clone_size	v_call	d_call	j_call	cdr3_aa	cdr3_nt
-	TRBV11-3	-	TRBJ1-1	CASSFELNTEAFF	TGTGCCAGCAGCTTCGAGTTGAACACTGAAGCTTTCTTT
-	TRBV2	TRBD2	TRBJ2-3	CASSWLAGAKDTQYF	TGTGCCAGCAGTTGGTTAGCGGGGGCCAAAGATACGCAGTATTTT
-	TRBV10-3	TRBD1	TRBJ2-2	CASQGAIGELFF	TGTGCCAGCCAGGGGGCTATAGGGGAGCTGTTTTTT
-	TRBV11-2	TRBD2	TRBJ2-7	CASSLAGGSYEQYF	TGTGCCAGCAGCTTAGCGGGGGGCTCCTACGAGCAGTACTTC
-	TRBV6-5	-	TRBJ1-1	CASSYWSSLNTEAFF	TGTGCCAGCAGTTACTGGAGCAGCCTGAACACTGAAGCTTTCTTT
-	TRBV5-4	TRBD1	TRBJ1-2	CASSLDGTGIGYTF	TGTGCCAGCAGCTTGGATGGGACAGGGATCGGCTACACCTTC
-	TRBV10-3	-	TRBJ1-2	CAISESAQSYGYTF	TGTGCCATCAGTGAGTCCGCACAGTCCTATGGCTACACCTTC
-	TRBV29-1	-	TRBJ2-1	CSVELARAYNEQFF	TGCAGCGTTGAATTGGCCAGGGCCTACAATGAGCAGTTCTTC
-	TRBV10-3	-	TRBJ1-2	CAISDEVNYGYTF	TGTGCCATCAGTGACGAGGTAAACTATGGCTACACCTTC
-	TRBV9	-	TRBJ2-1	CASSVEVGATYNEQFF	TGTGCCAGCAGCGTAGAAGTGGGGGCAACCTACAATGAGCAGTTCTTC
-	TRBV5-6	-	TRBJ1-1	CASSLAWQPNTEAFF	TGTGCCAGCAGCTTGGCCTGGCAACCGAACACTGAAGCTTTCTTT
-	TRBV9	TRBD2	TRBJ2-3	CASSWGLAGGGSDTQYF	TGTGCCAGCAGCTGGGGACTAGCGGGGGGTGGATCAGATACGCAGTATTTT
-	TRBV5-4	-	TRBJ1-4	CASSFGGGRGEKLFF	TGTGCCAGCAGCTTTGGCGGGGGACGTGGTGAAAAACTGTTTTTT
once	TRBV6-6	-	TRBJ1-4	CASSRGGDEKLFF	TGTGCCAGCAGTCGCGGGGGGGACGAAAAACTGTTTTTT
few	TRBV7-2	-	TRBJ1-1	CASSLANSGVGTEAFF	TGTGCCAGCAGCTTAGCGAATTCAGGGGTCGGGACTGAAGCTTTCTTT
-	TRBV19	-	TRBJ2-2	CASSIITGGAGELFF	TGTGCCAGTAGTATCATCACAGGGGGGGCCGGGGAGCTGTTTTTT
few	TRBV29-1	-	TRBJ1-1	CSASILDTEAFF	TGCAGTGCCTCTATCTTGGACACTGAAGCTTTCTTT
-	TRBV29-1	TRBD1	TRBJ2-2	CSVGHLPDPGTGERTGELFF	TGCAGCGTTGGCCACCTGCCGGACCCCGGGACAGGGGAAAGGACCGGGGAGCTGTTTTTT
-	TRBV10-3	-	TRBJ2-7	CAISVGREGLRSYEQYF	TGTGCCATCAGTGTAGGCAGGGAAGGGCTTAGGTCCTACGAGCAGTACTTC
-	TRBV5-1	TRBD2	TRBJ2-2	CASSSGTSGGELFF	TGCGCCAGCAGCTCCGGGACTAGCGGGGGGGAGCTGTTTTTT
-	TRBV12-3/TRBV12-4	TRBD1	TRBJ2-1	CASILQGADEQFF	TGTGCCAGCATCCTACAGGGGGCCGATGAGCAGTTCTTC
-	TRBV7-3	-	TRBJ2-2	CASSLTSSQGGGGELFF	TGTGCCAGCAGCTTAACGTCGTCGCAGGGAGGCGGCGGGGAGCTGTTTTTT
-	TRBV24-1	TRBD2	TRBJ2-3	CATSDPTTSADTQYF	TGTGCCACCAGTGACCCCACGACTAGCGCAGATACGCAGTATTTT
-	TRBV5-1	-	TRBJ2-6	CASTQGSNSGANVLTF	TGCGCCAGCACCCAGGGATCAAACTCTGGGGCCAACGTCCTGACTTTC
-	TRBV6-2/TRBV6-3	-	TRBJ1-5	CASSMTAYSNQPQHF	TGTGCCAGCAGCATGACAGCGTATAGCAATCAGCCCCAGCATTTT
-	TRBV6-5	-	TRBJ1-6	CASSSPGTRNSPLHF	TGTGCCAGCAGTTCCCCCGGGACAAGAAATTCACCCCTCCACTTT
-	TRBV9	TRBD2	TRBJ2-5	CASSPRTSGVQETQYF	TGTGCCAGCAGCCCACGAACTAGCGGGGTGCAAGAGACCCAGTACTTC
-	TRBV7-7	-	TRBJ1-5	CASSRTGSGQPQHF	TGTGCTAGCAGCCGAACAGGGTCGGGTCAGCCCCAGCATTTT
few	TRBV25-1	TRBD1	TRBJ1-6	CASSEWGQSYNSPLHF	TGTGCCAGCAGTGAATGGGGACAGTCCTATAATTCACCCCTCCACTTT
-	TRBV5-1	-	TRBJ2-1	CASSFPGNEQFF	TGCGCCAGCAGCTTCCCAGGCAATGAGCAGTTCTTC
-	TRBV4-1	-	TRBJ1-1	CASSHEVNTEAFF	TGCGCCAGCAGCCACGAGGTTAACACTGAAGCTTTCTTT
-	TRBV5-4	TRBD2	TRBJ2-5	CASSENRLAGTQYF	TGTGCCAGCAGCGAGAATAGGCTAGCGGGGACCCAGTACTTC
-	TRBV27	-	TRBJ1-5	CASSSITHQPQHF	TGTGCCAGCAGTTCTATCACCCATCAGCCCCAGCATTTT
-	TRBV19	-	TRBJ1-2	CASSTRGGYGNYGYTF	TGTGCCAGTAGTACCCGCGGGGGTTACGGTAACTATGGCTACACCTTC
-	TRBV6-5	-	TRBJ2-7	CASTSGGKGYEQYF	TGTGCCAGCACCTCGGGGGGCAAGGGCTACGAGCAGTACTTC
-	TRBV6-1	TRBD1	TRBJ2-3	CASSEVVGTGDTVDTQYF	TGTGCCAGCAGTGAGGTTGTCGGGACAGGCGATACCGTAGATACGCAGTATTTT
-	TRBV30	-	TRBJ2-5	CAWGEAYQETQYF	TGTGCCTGGGGGGAGGCATACCAAGAGACCCAGTACTTC
-	TRBV7-2	TRBD2	TRBJ2-3	CASSSVAGSQYF	TGTGCCAGCAGCTCTGTAGCGGGGTCGCAGTATTTT
once	TRBV19	-	TRBJ2-5	CASSKISLSGAGETQYF	TGTGCCAGTAGTAAAATATCCCTTAGTGGTGCGGGAGAGACCCAGTACTTC
many	TRBV6-2/TRBV6-3	-	TRBJ2-5	CASSYNPVMAERVTQYF	TGTGCCAGCAGTTACAACCCCGTTATGGCGGAGCGAGTGACCCAGTACTTC
-	TRBV7-7	-	TRBJ1-1	CASSQSRGTEAFF	TGTGCTAGCAGCCAAAGCAGGGGAACTGAAGCTTTCTTT
-	TRBV5-5	-	TRBJ1-6	CASTPPGGGSPLHF	TGTGCCAGCACCCCCCCGGGAGGGGGTTCACCCCTCCACTTT
few	TRBV2	TRBD2	TRBJ2-4	CASSELLAGGRTLAKNIQYF	TGTGCCAGCAGTGAACTCTTGGCGGGGGGGCGAACTTTAGCCAAAAACATTCAGTACTTC
-	TRBV2	-	TRBJ1-1	CASSEAPGETEAFF	TGTGCCAGCAGTGAAGCCCCAGGGGAAACTGAAGCTTTCTTT
-	TRBV7-8	TRBD1	TRBJ2-7	CASSVTGDNEQYF	TGTGCCAGCAGCGTCACAGGGGACAACGAGCAGTACTTC
-	TRBV7-2	-	TRBJ2-3	CASSPNGGTDTQYF	TGTGCCAGCAGCCCAAACGGGGGTACAGATACGCAGTATTTT
-	TRBV5-1	TRBD1	TRBJ2-2	CASSNRGSGTGELFF	TGCGCCAGCAGCAACAGGGGATCTGGCACCGGGGAGCTGTTTTTT
-	TRBV28	-	TRBJ1-4	CASSPPTGGNEKLFF	TGTGCCAGCAGTCCCCCGACAGGAGGTAATGAAAAACTGTTTTTT
-	TRBV11-3	TRBD1	TRBJ2-7	CASSGDREYEQYF	TGTGCCAGCAGCGGGGACAGGGAATACGAGCAGTACTTC
-	TRBV18	-	TRBJ1-1	CASLIIPSMNTEAFF	TGTGCCAGCCTCATCATCCCATCTATGAACACTGAAGCTTTCTTT
-	TRBV19	TRBD2	TRBJ2-2	CASSTWDSGRNTGELFF	TGTGCCAGTAGTACCTGGGATAGCGGGCGCAACACCGGGGAGCTGTTTTTT
-	TRBV29-1	-	TRBJ2-2	CSVRGGVSAGELFF	TGCAGCGTTCGGGGCGGGGTGTCCGCCGGGGAGCTGTTTTTT
-	TRBV19	-	TRBJ1-1	CASSLRGGPTEAFF	TGTGCCAGTAGTCTGCGGGGAGGGCCTACTGAAGCTTTCTTT
-	TRBV10-3	-	TRBJ2-5	CAISESVSVQETQYF	TGTGCCATCAGTGAGTCTGTCTCAGTTCAAGAGACCCAGTACTTC
-	TRBV7-2	-	TRBJ1-2	CASSTWTVRRGGYTF	TGTGCCAGCAGCACCTGGACTGTTCGGAGAGGTGGCTACACCTTC